The sequence of this T cell receptor beta chain was determined in a study of shared clonotypes between healthy human individuals. Some clones are missing from TCRdb's copy, which holds only in-frame ones; the method was immunoSEQ multiplex PCR. The sample includes over a million clones, more than 95% of them seen just once. Germline-derived CDR1 and CDR2 are SGHDN and FVKESK. The CDR3 has 17 residues. Trimming took off 5 bases at V and 1 base at J, with 20 bases between the two ends. The sequencing sample was made of naive CD4+ T cells sorted from blood. Regarding subset: CD45RA+ positively selected. The rearrangement uses TRBV14 and TRBJ1-1; D possibly corresponds to TRBD1 (5 bases). This TCR was sampled from a young man in good health. The CDR3 DNA follows: TGTGCCAGCAGCTCGGGACGGAAGGGTGGACAGAACACTGAAGCTTTCTTT. Translating gives CASSSGRKGGQNTEAFF.